The 13 T cell receptor beta chains reported below all come from one sample, sequenced in a study of response to subunit inactivated influenza vaccine. MiXCR was run by TCRdb on the RT-PCR reads, yielding one entry per CDR3 protein. The sample carries 500,000 to 550,000 distinct CDR3 sequences, approximately 7.6% recorded once. The source was PBMCs from blood, collected less than 30 months after vaccination. Receptor source: a man aged 45 to 75 who received an inactivated influenza vaccine.

This clonotype was counted between two and nine times. The V gene is TRBV2, the J gene TRBJ2-7; D may correspond to TRBD1 or TRBD2 (5 bases each). The germline CDR1 and CDR2 sequences are SNHLY and FYNNEI. The CDR3 runs to 14 residues. With 7 bases removed from V and 0 bases from J, the gap between germline ends came to 13 bases. CDR3 sequence reads: CASNDGTDSYEQYF. The CDR3 DNA reads as TGTGCCAGCAACGACGGGACGGACTCCTACGAGCAGTACTTC.

The chain combines TRBV6-2 or TRBV6-3 with TRBJ2-5; 9 bases are shared with TRBD1. Germline values: CDR1 MNHEY, CDR2 SVGEGT. CDR3 length: 15 amino acids. The ends lost 4 bases at V and 6 bases at J; junction bases unmatched: 9. In nucleotides, the CDR3 is TGTGCCAGCAGTTTTTACAGGGGGCGAGAAAAGACCCAGTACTTC. It translates to CASSFYRGREKTQYF.

CDR3 nucleotides: TGTGCCAGCAGCTTGGTAGCAGGGGGCCTGACTGGGGCCAACGTCCTGACTTTC. It yields the protein CASSLVAGGLTGANVLTF. The chain carries TRBV5-5 and TRBJ2-6, with 8 bases identical to TRBD1. Per the germline V gene, CDR1 is SGHKS and CDR2 is YYEKEE (reference sequence). The CDR3 is 18 amino acids. The V and J ends lost 0 bases and 2 bases, in that order; junction bases with no gene match: 7.

The chain recombines TRBV7-6 with TRBJ2-7; the D gene is possibly TRBD1 (6 bases). Trimming left V 5 bases short and J 1 base short, with 12 bases between. Germline V gives CDR1 SGHVS, CDR2 FNYEAQ. The CDR3 runs to 14 residues. CDR3 DNA: TGTGCCAGCAGCCTCGAAGACAGGTCCTACGAGCAGTACTTC. Protein sequence: CASSLEDRSYEQYF.

This clonotype was recorded at least ten times. The genes are TRBV5-1 and TRBJ2-7; D is perhaps TRBD1 (6 bases). Germline V lookup: CDR1 SGHRS, CDR2 YFSETQ. The CDR3 runs to 14 residues. V was cut by 0 bases and J by 0 bases, with 7 bases left in between. CDR3 protein: CASSLGTVSYEQYF. CDR3 nucleotide sequence: TGCGCCAGCAGCTTGGGGACAGTCTCCTACGAGCAGTACTTC.

In this sample, this clonotype turned up many times. The CDR3 reads CATSRPSRRGGEGVTEAFF. Written as DNA, the CDR3 is TGTGCCACCAGCAGACCCTCCCGGCGGGGGGGAGAGGGAGTCACTGAAGCTTTCTTT. J is TRBJ1-1 and V is TRBV15; D is perhaps TRBD1 (5 bases). The CDR3 is made up of 19 amino acids. Germline lookup yields CDR1 LNHNV and CDR2 YYDKDF (reference sequence). With 2 bases removed from V and 4 bases from J, the gap between germline ends came to 26 bases. The entire variable domain, with the rest obtained from reference TRBV15 and TRBJ1-1, is as follows: DAMVIQNPRYQVTQFGKPVTLSCSQTLNHNVMYWYQQKSSQAPKLLFHYYDKDFNNEADTPDNFQSRRPNTSFCFLDIRSPGLGDTAMYLCATSRPSRRGGEGVTEAFFGQGTRLTVV.

Ten or more counts support this clonotype. The chain recombines TRBV29-1 with TRBJ2-5, with D possibly TRBD2 on 6 matching bases. The CDR3 is made up of 15 amino acids. V was trimmed by 2 bases and J by 5 bases, leaving 18 bases between them. CDR1 SQVTM and CDR2 ANQGSEA come from the germline V gene. The CDR3 bases are TGCAGCGTTGAAAGTAACGGGGGTCCCACGGAGACCCAGTACTTC. Protein: CSVESNGGPTETQYF.

This clonotype has only a few counts. This sequence joins TRBV29-1 and TRBJ2-3, with D uncertain. Trimming shortened V by 8 bases and J by 0 bases, and 12 bases separated the two germline ends. This CDR3 has 13 amino acids. Germline CDR1 SQVTM, CDR2 ANQGSEA. The CDR3 here is CSTDGSSTDTQYF. In nucleotides, the CDR3 is TGCAGCACCGACGGCTCTAGCACAGATACGCAGTATTTT.

This clonotype showed up many times. J is TRBJ2-3 and V is TRBV6-1; 8 bases match TRBD2. This CDR3 is built from 15 residues. Germline CDR1 and CDR2: MNHNS and SASEGT. Germline trimming cut 6 bases from V and 5 bases from J; bases unmatched to any gene: 10. CDR3 bases: TGTGCCAGCAGACCCACAGCGGGAGCAGAAGATACGCAGTATTTT. It yields the protein CASRPTAGAEDTQYF.

This chain links TRBV5-1 with TRBJ2-1, with 12 bases that match TRBD2. V lost 0 bases and J lost 5; bases outside the gene matches: 6. The CDR3 contains 17 residues. CDR1 and CDR2 from the germline V gene are SGHRS and YFSETQ. The CDR3 DNA is TGCGCCAGCAGCTTGGCTGCTAGCGGGGGGGGTAACAATGAGCAGTTCTTC. Translation: CASSLAASGGGNNEQFF.

The rearrangement joins TRBV3-1 to TRBJ2-5; 8 bases fit TRBD2. Germline lookup yields CDR1 LGHDT and CDR2 YNNKEL (reference sequence). This CDR3 has 15 amino acids. The trim removed 1 base at V and 5 bases at J, leaving 6 bases unmatched. CDR3 in amino acids: CASSQVPGRVETQYF. CDR3 coding DNA: TGTGCCAGCAGCCAAGTCCCCGGGAGGGTGGAGACCCAGTACTTC.

The chain joins TRBV11-1 to TRBJ2-1; TRBD2 aligns across 16 bases. Losses at the gene ends were 5 bases for V and 3 bases for J; bases not matched to a gene: 7. The CDR3 is 18 residues long. Germline V gives CDR1 SGHAT, CDR2 FQDESV (reference sequence). CDR3 residues: CASSLGTSGRGSYNEQFF. The CDR3 region has the DNA TGTGCCAGCAGCCTTGGGACTAGCGGGAGGGGCAGCTACAATGAGCAGTTCTTC.

This clonotype was observed a handful of times. The chain couples TRBV20-1 to TRBJ1-4, with D perhaps matching TRBD1 (6 bases). This CDR3 has 15 residues. The V gene's germline CDR1 is DFQATT and CDR2 SNEGSKA (reference sequence). V dropped 0 bases and J dropped 3 bases, with 11 bases sitting between them. DNA of the CDR3: TGCAGTGCTAGAGATCTAAGGGGGGCTAATGAAAAACTGTTTTTT. Amino acids: CSARDLRGANEKLFF.